One and the same sample provided the 14 T cell receptor beta chains below, sequenced in a study of PD-L1 blockade in urothelial cancer. Assay used: immunoSEQ multiplex PCR; TCRdb lists only in-frame clones, some missing. This table has around 69,000 clones, approximately 90% appearing once. Time point given: peripheral blood 6 weeks after treatment start. The sequences come from PBMCs, collected around atezolizumab (anti-PD-L1) treatment. Receptors were obtained from a woman older than 75 with urothelial cancer.

This sequence joins TRBV28 and TRBJ1-1; TRBD1 matches 7 bases. This CDR3 has 13 residues. In germline, CDR1 is MDHEN, CDR2 SYDVKM. Losses at the gene ends were 2 bases for V and 10 bases for J; bases not matched to a gene: 7. CDR3 in amino acids: CASSLMTGSLAFF. The CDR3 coding sequence is TGTGCCAGCAGTTTAATGACAGGGTCCTTAGCTTTCTTT.

The genes are TRBV23-1 and TRBJ1-2; D is unresolved. TRBV23-1 is an ORF, with its function uncertain. V was pared by 2 bases and J by 3 bases, with 13 bases between. The CDR3 is 15 residues long. The CDR3 nucleotides are TGCGCCAGCAGTCAACCCCCTAATGGTCACTATGGCTACACCTTC. It specifies CASSQPPNGHYGYTF.

The chain combines TRBV18 with TRBJ1-5; unclear D gene. The germline V and J ends were trimmed by 6 bases and 0 bases, with 9 bases remaining between them. Germline assignment: CDR1 KGHSH and CDR2 LQKENI. The CDR3 contains 14 residues. The CDR3 is CASSRVDSNQPQHF. As DNA, the CDR3 is TGTGCCAGCTCCCGGGTGGATAGCAATCAGCCCCAGCATTTT.

J is TRBJ1-1 and V is TRBV5-4; 10 bases match TRBD1. CDR1 SGHNT and CDR2 YYREEE come from the germline V gene (reference sequence). This CDR3 has 16 residues. V lost 4 bases and J lost 2; bases outside the gene matches: 8. CDR3 nucleotides: TGTGCCAGCAGCGGGGACAGGGGATGGGGTAACACTGAAGCTTTCTTT. It specifies CASSGDRGWGNTEAFF.

The chain couples TRBV6-6 to TRBJ1-2, with D possibly being TRBD1 (6 bases). The ends were cut back, 6 bases at V and 8 bases at J, with 16 bases in the middle. The CDR3 spans 13 residues. The germline CDR1 and CDR2 sequences are MNHNY and SVGAGI (reference sequence). CDR3 residues: CASSTTGFDGYTF. The CDR3 DNA is TGTGCCAGCAGCACAACAGGGTTCGACGGCTACACCTTC.

The CDR3 coding sequence is TGTGCCAGCAGCTTACAGGTGTTGGATGAAAAACTGTTTTTT. As protein: CASSLQVLDEKLFF. The chain joins TRBV6-1 to TRBJ1-4, with D perhaps matching TRBD1 (5 bases). This CDR3 is 14 amino acids long. Trimming pared 6 bases from V and 6 bases from J, leaving 14 bases between. Germline V gene lookup returns CDR1 MNHNS and CDR2 SASEGT.

This rearrangement joins TRBV19 to TRBJ1-1, with no clear D. Trimming left V 8 bases short and J 0 bases short, with 7 bases between. The CDR3 covers 12 residues. Germline CDR1 LNHDA, CDR2 SQIVND (reference sequence). CDR3: CASRGLNTEAFF. The CDR3, as DNA: TGTGCCAGTCGAGGTTTGAACACTGAAGCTTTCTTT.

This sequence joins TRBV15 and TRBJ2-1; D is undetermined. The CDR3 loop spans 15 amino acids. Germline CDR1 and CDR2: LNHNV and YYDKDF (reference sequence). The germline V and J ends were trimmed by 8 bases and 5 bases, with 19 bases remaining between them. CDR3 residues: CATAGPQASDNEQFF. In nucleotides, the CDR3 is TGTGCCACCGCCGGCCCCCAGGCTTCGGACAATGAGCAGTTCTTC.

The chain links TRBV11-2 to TRBJ2-1, with 11 bases fitting TRBD2. This CDR3 has 18 amino acids. The germline V gene has CDR1 SGHAT and CDR2 FQNNGV. Losses at the gene ends were 1 base for V and 0 bases for J; bases not matched to a gene: 5. The CDR3 DNA is TGTGCCAGCAGCTTAGGGTCTAGCGGGGGGAGCTCCTACAATGAGCAGTTCTTC. Its translation: CASSLGSSGGSSYNEQFF. The variable domain in full, completed from reference TRBV11-2 and TRBJ2-1, reads EAGVAQSPRYKIIEKRQSVAFWCNPISGHATLYWYQQILGQGPKLLIQFQNNGVVDDSQLPKDRFSAERLKGVDSTLKIQPAKLEDSAVYLCASSLGSSGGSSYNEQFFGPGTRLTVL.

CDR3 bases: TGCAGCGTACTACAGGGTGGAGAGACCCAGTACTTC. Translated, it gives CSVLQGGETQYF. V and J are TRBV29-1 and TRBJ2-5, with D possibly TRBD1 on 6 matching bases. The ends were cut back, 6 bases at V and 4 bases at J, with 12 bases in the middle. Germline values: CDR1 SQVTM, CDR2 ANQGSEA. The CDR3 has 12 amino acids.

This chain uses TRBV28 with TRBJ2-7; 9 positions agree with TRBD1. With 2 bases clipped from V and 5 bases from J, the junction kept 4 bases outside the gene matches. Germline-derived CDR1 and CDR2 are MDHEN and SYDVKM. The CDR3 has 14 residues. For the CDR3, the DNA is TGTGCCAGCAGTTTAGGACAGGGGCAAGACGAGCAGTACTTC. Its translation: CASSLGQGQDEQYF.

The chain is built from TRBV2 and TRBJ2-1; 12 positions agree with TRBD2. V dropped 5 bases and J dropped 9; count of bases not matched to a gene: 8. CDR1 is SNHLY and CDR2 is FYNNEI in the germline V gene. There are 15 residues in the CDR3. The CDR3 here is CASSPTSGRWSEQFF. The CDR3 DNA is TGTGCCAGCAGTCCTACTAGCGGGAGGTGGAGTGAGCAGTTCTTC.

The V call is TRBV5-1, the J call TRBJ2-1, with 10 positions matching TRBD2. The CDR3 spans 16 residues. Trimming removed 4 bases from V and 7 bases from J; junction bases left unmatched: 11. From germline, CDR1 is SGHRS and CDR2 YFSETQ. The CDR3 sequence is CASSVAGTSVSNEQFF. The CDR3 nucleotides are TGCGCCAGCAGCGTGGCCGGGACTAGCGTTTCTAATGAGCAGTTCTTC. The variable domain in full, with the rest retrieved from reference TRBV5-1 and TRBJ2-1, is KAGVTQTPRYLIKTRGQQVTLSCSPISGHRSVSWYQQTPGQGLQFLFEYFSETQRNKGNFPGRFSGRQFSNSRSEMNVSTLELGDSALYLCASSVAGTSVSNEQFFGPGTRLTVL.

The chain uses TRBV9 and TRBJ2-1; 10 nucleotides align to TRBD1. Germline trimming cut 0 bases from V and 7 bases from J; bases unmatched to any gene: 7. Germline V gene sequence: CDR1 SGDLS, CDR2 YYNGEE. The CDR3 runs 16 residues. This chain's CDR3 is CASSVGGQGFKNEQFF. CDR3 in DNA: TGTGCCAGCAGCGTAGGGGGACAGGGGTTTAAGAATGAGCAGTTCTTC. Full variable domain (remainder filled in from reference TRBV9 and TRBJ2-1): DSGVTQTPKHLITATGQRVTLRCSPRSGDLSVYWYQQSLDQGLQFLIQYYNGEERAKGNILERFSAQQFPDLHSELNLSSLELGDSALYFCASSVGGQGFKNEQFFGPGTRLTVL.